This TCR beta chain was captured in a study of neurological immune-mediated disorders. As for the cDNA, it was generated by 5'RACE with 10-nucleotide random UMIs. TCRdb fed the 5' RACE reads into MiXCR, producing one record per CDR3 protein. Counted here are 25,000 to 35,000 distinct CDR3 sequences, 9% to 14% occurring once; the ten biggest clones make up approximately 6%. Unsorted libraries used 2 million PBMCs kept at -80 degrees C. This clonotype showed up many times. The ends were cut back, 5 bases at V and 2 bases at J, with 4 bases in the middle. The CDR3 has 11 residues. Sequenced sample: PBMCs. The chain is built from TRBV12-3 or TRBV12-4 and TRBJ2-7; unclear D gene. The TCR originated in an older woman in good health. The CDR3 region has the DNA TGTGCCAGCAGTCCTGCCTACGAGCAGTACTTC. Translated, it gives CASSPAYEQYF.